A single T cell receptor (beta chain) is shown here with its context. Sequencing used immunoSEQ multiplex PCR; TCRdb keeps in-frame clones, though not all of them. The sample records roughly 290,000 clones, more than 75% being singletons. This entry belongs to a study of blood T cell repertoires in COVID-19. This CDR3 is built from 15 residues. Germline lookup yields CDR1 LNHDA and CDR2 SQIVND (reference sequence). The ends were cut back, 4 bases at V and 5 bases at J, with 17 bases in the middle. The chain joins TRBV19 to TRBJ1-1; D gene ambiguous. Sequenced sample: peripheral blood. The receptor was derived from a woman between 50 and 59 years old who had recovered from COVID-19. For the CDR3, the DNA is TGTGCCAGTAGTACGGGTCAGCGGCTCAGGACTGAAGCTTTCTTT. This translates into CASSTGQRLRTEAFF.